A single sample is the source of the 8 T cell receptor beta chains below, sequenced in a study of breast tumors, draining lymph nodes, adjacent tissues (dated by TCRdb to the mid-2010s). The axillary draining lymph nodes of breast cancer patients were the source of the lymph node samples. Library preparation was by multiplex PCR. Sequencing relied on an Illumina HiSeq 2000. TCRdb trimmed the raw reads at Q25, called clones with MiXCR and kept productive beta chains. Identical CDR3 protein sequences are pooled into one entry, listed with their most common genes and DNA. This sample has fewer than 250,000 distinct CDR3 sequences in its table, and about 34% of those were observed once. The top ten clonotypes cover 1.3% to 1.5% of the sample. The sequenced material came from axillary lymph node tissue. These receptors were obtained from a female donor with breast cancer. Some clones in this sample may be carry-over from other donors' samples.

On this clonotype itself: A much bigger clone sits one base away, suggesting this may be a read error. The chain uses TRBV29-1 and TRBJ1-1; D unresolved. This CDR3 comprises 12 residues. CDR1 is SQVTM, CDR2 ANQGSEA, per germline. V was clipped by 7 bases and J by 0 bases, with 9 bases between them. The CDR3 DNA follows: TGCAGCGCGGGAACGGTGAACACTGAAGCTTTCTTT. Its translation: CSAGTVNTEAFF.

Notes on this clonotype: An end of the junction differs from the germline gene, which may be a read error. The J gene is TRBJ1-5, the V gene TRBV19, with a possible D match to TRBD1 (5 bases). CDR1 is LNHDA and CDR2 is SQIVND in the germline V gene (reference sequence). The length of the CDR3 is 13 residues. CDR3 coding DNA: TGTGCCGGTAAAGACAGTAGCAATCAGCCTCAGCATTTT. It encodes CAGKDSSNQPQHF.

This clonotype showed up many times. The rearrangement uses TRBV5-1 and TRBJ1-3; a weak D match, TRBD1 (6 bases). The CDR3 has 15 amino acids. V was pared by 4 bases and J by 4 bases, with 15 bases between. Germline lookup yields CDR1 SGHRS and CDR2 YFSETQ. The CDR3 spells CASSLSTGGGNTIYF. CDR3 sequence (DNA): TGCGCCAGCAGCCTTTCGACCGGGGGCGGAAACACCATATATTTT.

This clonotype was counted at least ten times. Possible read error: a much larger clone is one base away. This rearrangement joins TRBV20-1 to TRBJ2-5; TRBD2 agrees at 8 bases. The CDR3 length is 12 residues. Germline V CDR1 and CDR2: DFQATT, SNEGSKA (reference sequence). CDR3 loop: CSARMRGETPYF. Written as DNA, the CDR3 is TGCAGTGCTAGGATGCGGGGGGAGACCCCGTACTTC.

This clonotype was seen ten or more times. V is TRBV19 and J is TRBJ2-7, with 12 positions matching TRBD2. Germline CDR1 LNHDA, CDR2 SQIVND (reference sequence). There are 14 residues in the CDR3. With V trimmed by 6 bases and J by 9 bases, 9 bases remained unmatched. In DNA, the CDR3 is TGTGCCAGTAGCTCGACTAGCGGGAGAGGTTGGCAGTACTTC. Its protein product is CASSSTSGRGWQYF.

As to this clonotype: A much larger clone sits a single nucleotide away, making a read error possible. The genes are TRBV4-1 and TRBJ2-1, with 15 bases fitting TRBD2. CDR3 length: 18 residues. Germline loops: CDR1 MGHRA, CDR2 YSYEKL. V gave up 1 base and J gave up 9 bases; unmatched junction bases: 10. The CDR3 DNA follows: TGCGCCAGCAGCCAAGGTCGGACTAGCGGGAGGGCCTTGGGTGAGCAGTTCTTC. Protein: CASSQGRTSGRALGEQFF.

This clonotype was seen ten or more times. The gene calls are TRBV3-1 and TRBJ1-3; D not certain. V lost 4 bases and J lost 4, with 14 bases in between. This CDR3 contains 15 residues. CDR1 LGHDT and CDR2 YNNKEL come from the germline V gene (reference sequence). The CDR3 DNA reads TGTGCCAGCAGCCCCAGACCTATAAGGGGAAACACCATATATTTT. As protein: CASSPRPIRGNTIYF.

This clonotype was detected a few times. Given a much more abundant clone one base away, this may be a read error. The chain is built from TRBV9 and TRBJ2-5, with D hard to call. The V gene's germline CDR1 is SGDLS and CDR2 YYNGEE. The CDR3 consists of 15 residues. Here the CDR3 reads CASSAFGRYQETPYF. CDR3 in DNA: TGTGCCAGCAGCGCCTTCGGGCGGTACCAAGAGACCCCGTACTTC.